This T cell receptor beta chain is drawn from a study of shared clonotypes between healthy human individuals. Turning to the study itself: Three plates each covered CD4 naive and memory; CD8 naive two, CD8 memory one. Study observations and caveats: Relative to memory subsets, naive subsets generally showed larger estimated richness.

V lost 5 bases to trimming and J lost 0 bases, with 13 bases between them. CDR3 length equals 16 residues. Germline V gene data show CDR1 as SGHNT and CDR2 as YENEEA. The assay was immunoSEQ multiplex PCR, and TCRdb's table has in-frame clones only and misses some. The sample has roughly 2.1 million clones; approximately 94% are singletons. A note on this clone: The antigen remains undetermined.

Naive CD8 cells lacked CD45RO and underwent positive selection for CCR7, leaving out terminally differentiated effector memory CD45RA+ cells. The sample consisted of naive CD8+ T cells from PBMCs. This clonotype was sampled from a man between 18 and 29 years old in good health. Some clones in this sample may be carry-over from other donors' samples. The chain combines TRBV11-3 with TRBJ2-2; tentatively, D is TRBD1 (6 bases). CDR3: CASSPRTDANTGELFF. In DNA, the CDR3 is TGTGCCAGCAGCCCTCGGACAGACGCGAACACCGGGGAGCTGTTTTTT.